The 11 T cell receptor beta chains below all came from one sample that was sequenced in a study of T cells after yellow fever vaccination. TCRdb ran MiXCR on the 5' RACE reads and lists one entry per CDR3 protein. The data show approximately 96,000 distinct CDR3 sequences, around 9.8% seen once. This specimen was CD8+ T cells not binding an NS4B(214-222) dextramer, sorted from PBMCs, taken around 15 days after the first yellow fever vaccination. These receptors all stem from a man aged 18 to 30 who received the YFV17D yellow fever vaccine.

This clonotype showed up just a few times. This sequence joins TRBV2 and TRBJ2-7, with D hard to call. Per germline, CDR1 SNHLY and CDR2 FYNNEI. V dropped 4 bases and J dropped 2 bases, with 9 bases sitting between them. The CDR3 has 13 amino acids. The CDR3 region has the DNA TGTGCCAGCAGTGTGGGATCTACCTACGAGCAGTACTTC. This gives the protein CASSVGSTYEQYF.

The V gene is TRBV20-1, the J gene TRBJ2-7; TRBD2 might be the D (6 bases). Germline V gene data show CDR1 as DFQATT and CDR2 as SNEGSKA (reference sequence). The length of the CDR3 is 14 residues. Trimming stripped 3 bases from V and 3 bases from J, with 15 bases between. The CDR3 region is CSARGLRDLYEQYV. Written as DNA, the CDR3 is TGCAGTGCTAGGGGACTTCGGGATCTCTACGAGCAGTACGTC.

This clonotype was observed at least ten times. This chain joins TRBV5-6 and TRBJ2-7, with 7 bases aligning to TRBD2. The germline CDR1 and CDR2 sequences are SGHDT and YYEEEE. Trimming at V came to 0 bases and at J to 7 bases, leaving 4 bases not matched to a gene. This CDR3 has 13 residues. CDR3 sequence: CASSLGGGMEQYV. DNA for the CDR3: TGTGCCAGCAGCTTGGGGGGGGGAATGGAGCAGTACGTC.

This clonotype was picked up a small number of times. The chain recombines TRBV20-1 with TRBJ1-2, with D possibly being TRBD1 (5 bases). V dropped 6 bases and J dropped 4 bases, with 9 bases sitting between them. CDR1 and CDR2 from the germline V gene are DFQATT and SNEGSKA (reference sequence). The CDR3 covers 11 residues. For the CDR3, the DNA is TGCAGTGCCGGGGGGGGCTATGGCTACACCTTC. Translating it yields CSAGGGYGYTF.

This clonotype has a handful of counts. V and J are TRBV11-2 and TRBJ2-1; TRBD2 matches 7 bases. The CDR3 loop spans 15 amino acids. The V gene's germline CDR1 is SGHAT and CDR2 FQNNGV. The trim removed 2 bases at V and 10 bases at J, leaving 11 bases unmatched. The CDR3 here is CASSLLVRDGGEQFF. In DNA form, the CDR3 reads TGTGCCAGCAGCTTACTGGTGCGAGACGGGGGGGAGCAGTTCTTC.

V usage is TRBV12-3 or TRBV12-4 and J usage is TRBJ2-2, with D maybe TRBD1 (6 bases). V was pared by 3 bases and J by 4 bases, with 18 bases between. This CDR3 is 17 amino acids long. The CDR3 here is CASSFNPGQSFTGELFF. CDR3 DNA: TGTGCCAGCAGTTTTAACCCCGGACAGTCCTTCACCGGGGAGCTGTTTTTT.

This clonotype was counted a few times. The J gene is TRBJ1-1, the V gene TRBV6-1; D is unclear. Germline assignment: CDR1 MNHNS and CDR2 SASEGT. Between the trimmed V and J ends, which lost 6 bases and 4 bases, there was a span of 15 bases. The CDR3 consists of 14 residues. This CDR3 reads CASRLIGIRTEAFF. DNA of the CDR3: TGTGCCAGCAGGCTAATCGGGATACGCACTGAAGCTTTCTTT.

The chain couples TRBV6-2 or TRBV6-3 to TRBJ1-4, with 8 nucleotides matching TRBD1. Germline V gene lookup returns CDR1 MNHEY and CDR2 SVGEGT. J gave up 4 bases and V 7 bases, and 11 bases lay outside the gene matches. This CDR3 has 16 residues. CDR3 nucleotides: TGTGCCAGCACGACCCCCCGGGACAGGCTTAATGAAAAACTGTTTTTT. Amino acids: CASTTPRDRLNEKLFF.

This clonotype was detected only a few times. The chain uses TRBV4-1 and TRBJ2-5, with TRBD1 identical over 7 bases. Per the germline V gene, CDR1 is MGHRA and CDR2 is YSYEKL. The trim removed 3 bases at V and 1 base at J, leaving 5 bases unmatched. The CDR3 is 15 residues long. The CDR3 bases are TGCGCCAGCAGCCATCGCACAGGGGTCCAAGAGACCCAGTACTTC. Its translation: CASSHRTGVQETQYF.

This sequence joins TRBV2 and TRBJ2-5; 9 bases match TRBD2. Germline trimming cut 2 bases from V and 4 bases from J; bases unmatched to any gene: 8. Germline V CDR1 and CDR2: SNHLY, FYNNEI. The CDR3 has 16 amino acids. The CDR3 coding sequence is TGTGCCAGCAGTGAACCTCCGCGGGGGGGCCCAGAGACCCAGTACTTC. Translated, it gives CASSEPPRGGPETQYF.

The rearrangement links TRBV7-6 to TRBJ2-2; no definite D call. The CDR3 covers 14 residues. V lost 2 bases, J lost 3 bases, and 7 bases lay in between. CDR1 is SGHVS, CDR2 FNYEAQ, per germline. In DNA, the CDR3 is TGTGCCAGCAGCTTATCTGGCTACACCGGGGAGCTGTTTTTT. The encoded protein is CASSLSGYTGELFF.